The present T cell receptor (beta chain) was sequenced within a study of monozygotic twins with inflammatory bowel disease. Study observations and caveats: Repertoire similarity matched across concordant and discordant twins, perhaps owing to limited power. The data offered no way to tell different T cell subtypes apart.

CDR1 DFQATT and CDR2 SNEGSKA come from the germline V gene (reference sequence). There are 14 residues in the CDR3. As regards this clonotype: The antigen remains undetermined.

Every TCR library used approximately 3,400 ng of total RNA. Making cDNA involved eight separate reactions per sample. From the 5' RACE reads, TCRdb lists one entry per CDR3 protein and no DNA. The listing records 350,000 to 400,000 distinct CDR3 sequences. The TCR originated in a human donor with ulcerative colitis or Crohn's disease, or a healthy co-twin of an affected twin (not recorded which). Sequenced material: blood. The chain links TRBV20-1 to TRBJ2-5; with no DNA, the TCRdb D assignment of TRBD2 cannot be verified. The CDR3 sequence is CSARPLANQETQYF.